The 22 T cell receptor beta chains listed next were all sequenced from one sample in a study of post-analysis software for immune sequencing data. TCR beta libraries were prepared from cDNA with unique molecular identifiers. TCRdb used MiXCR to reprocess the PCR reads, holding one entry per CDR3 protein. The repertoire holds roughly 730,000 distinct CDR3 sequences, around 27% seen once, with about 0.5% in the top ten. These receptors have no identified antigens. Study outcomes and limitations: TRBV5-6, TRBV5-1 and TRBV20-1 were among roughly five TRBV segments more frequent in patients than controls.

Specimen: blood. These receptors came from a girl aged 5 to 17 with multiple sclerosis.

This clonotype appeared a few times. The rearrangement links TRBV10-3 to TRBJ1-6; TRBD1 aligns across 8 bases. The CDR3 is 13 residues long. Germline V gives CDR1 ENHRY, CDR2 SYGVKD. With V trimmed by 7 bases and J by 7 bases, 3 bases remained unmatched. CDR3 amino acids: CAITDRANSPLHF. In DNA, the CDR3 is TGTGCCATCACGGACAGGGCAAATTCACCCCTCCACTTT.

There are a few counts of this clonotype. The chain combines TRBV29-1 with TRBJ1-1; D uncertain. Between the trimmed V and J ends, which lost 0 bases and 7 bases, there was a span of 6 bases. Per the germline V gene, CDR1 is SQVTM and CDR2 is ANQGSEA. The CDR3 sequence is 11 residues long. CDR3 DNA: TGCAGCGTTGAAGATCCGGGTGAAGCTTTCTTT. It is translated as CSVEDPGEAFF.

CDR3 DNA sequence: TGTGCCAGCAGTGGACAGAATGAAAAACTGTTTTTT. The encoded protein is CASSGQNEKLFF. The chain links TRBV12-3 or TRBV12-4 to TRBJ1-4, with D perhaps matching TRBD1 (6 bases). V lost 5 bases and J lost 5, with 6 bases in between. The CDR3 runs to 12 residues.

The CDR3 spells CATSDSGMGFQETQYF. The CDR3 DNA is TGTGCCACCAGTGATTCGGGAATGGGGTTCCAAGAGACCCAGTACTTC. The chain combines TRBV24-1 with TRBJ2-5, with a possible D match to TRBD2 (5 bases). Trimming cost V 2 bases and J 1 base, with 13 bases left between them. Germline CDR1 reads KGHDR; CDR2 reads SFDVKD. The CDR3 totals 16 residues.

This clonotype was counted between two and nine times. The rearrangement joins TRBV29-1 to TRBJ2-7, with TRBD2 as a possible D gene (5 bases). Germline V gene lookup returns CDR1 SQVTM and CDR2 ANQGSEA. V was shortened by 7 bases and J by 2 bases, with 12 bases between the two germline ends. The CDR3 runs to 12 residues. DNA of the CDR3: TGCAGCGCCGGAGTCGGGGCCTACGAGCAGTACTTC. It specifies CSAGVGAYEQYF.

This chain joins TRBV19 and TRBJ2-1, with D perhaps TRBD2 (6 bases). The CDR3 contains 17 residues. Trimming stripped 5 bases from V and 0 bases from J, with 17 bases between. Germline lookup yields CDR1 LNHDA and CDR2 SQIVND (reference sequence). CDR3 in amino acids: CASSRGLFSGSYNEQFF. Written as DNA, the CDR3 is TGTGCCAGTAGTCGGGGACTCTTTTCGGGCTCCTACAATGAGCAGTTCTTC.

This clonotype was counted only a few times. The V gene is TRBV7-2, the J gene TRBJ2-3; no reliable D call. This CDR3 region has 13 residues. Deletions cut 2 bases from V and 1 base from J, with 4 bases between. Germline V gives CDR1 SGHTA, CDR2 FQGNSA. The CDR3 loop reads CASSLWRTDTQYF. The CDR3 DNA reads as TGTGCCAGCAGCTTATGGCGCACAGATACGCAGTATTTT.

J is TRBJ2-3 and V is TRBV5-1; TRBD2 matches at 13 bases. The CDR3 has 16 residues. From germline, CDR1 is SGHRS and CDR2 YFSETQ. The V segment lost 2 bases and the J segment 5 bases; nucleotides outside the gene matches: 5. In DNA form, the CDR3 reads TGCGCCAGCAGCTTCGGACTAGCGGGAGCGATAGATACGCAGTATTTT. As protein: CASSFGLAGAIDTQYF.

The chain has TRBV20-1 and TRBJ2-1, with D perhaps TRBD2 (7 bases). CDR3 size: 15 residues. Per germline, CDR1 DFQATT and CDR2 SNEGSKA (reference sequence). Trimming stripped 0 bases from V and 4 bases from J, with 13 bases between. The DNA of the CDR3 is TGCAGTGCTAGAGAGTGGGGGGGCAGGTACAATGAGCAGTTCTTC. The encoded protein is CSAREWGGRYNEQFF.

This clonotype turned up a few times. The chain joins TRBV3-1 to TRBJ2-7; unclear D gene. The better agreement between TRBJ2-5 and the DNA end casts doubt on the J call. The CDR3 loop spans 13 amino acids. Germline CDR1 LGHDT, CDR2 YNNKEL (reference sequence). Here the CDR3 DNA reads TGTGCCAGCAGCCAAGGACTGCCGGGGACCCAGTACTTC. Translating gives CASSQGLPGTQYF.

This clonotype has more than one count but fewer than ten. The chain joins TRBV28 to TRBJ2-5; TRBD1 matches 7 bases. The CDR3 spans 13 residues. V gave up 6 bases and J gave up 4 bases; unmatched junction bases: 5. CDR1 and CDR2 from the germline V gene are MDHEN and SYDVKM. The CDR3 DNA reads TGTGCCAGCAGAAGACAGGGCGGAGAGACCCAGTACTTC. As protein: CASRRQGGETQYF.

V usage is TRBV6-1 and J usage is TRBJ1-5; D is ambiguous. The V gene's germline CDR1 is MNHNS and CDR2 SASEGT. V shed 1 base and J shed 8 bases, with 18 bases lying between them. This CDR3 contains 16 residues. As DNA, the CDR3 is TGTGCCAGCAGTGAAGGCGCGACCGACTATAGGGAGCCCCAGCATTTT. This encodes CASSEGATDYREPQHF.

The chain links TRBV5-1 to TRBJ2-2, with 10 nucleotides matching TRBD2. V lost 4 bases to trimming and J lost 0 bases; unmatched junction nucleotides: 15. Looked up from germline, CDR1 is SGHRS and CDR2 is YFSETQ. The CDR3 runs to 20 residues. The CDR3 protein is CASSRSLRLAGSSNTGELFF. The CDR3 region has the DNA TGCGCCAGCAGCCGATCTCTCCGACTAGCGGGCTCCTCGAACACCGGGGAGCTGTTTTTT.

The chain combines TRBV29-1 with TRBJ1-2; D gene ambiguous. Germline V gene data show CDR1 as SQVTM and CDR2 as ANQGSEA. V lost 4 bases, J lost 7 bases, and 10 bases lay in between. The CDR3 runs 11 residues. The CDR3 DNA is TGCAGCGTTGTTTTGGGAAGTGGCTACACCTTC. It codes for CSVVLGSGYTF.

The chain combines TRBV20-1 with TRBJ2-1; 16 bases are shared with TRBD2. Per germline, CDR1 DFQATT and CDR2 SNEGSKA (reference sequence). V was pared by 3 bases and J by 11 bases, with 7 bases of the junction left unmatched. The CDR3 loop spans 15 amino acids. DNA of the CDR3: TGCAGTGCTAGGGGGACTAGCGGGGGGGCCCTTCAGCAGTTCTTC. Its protein product is CSARGTSGGALQQFF.

This clonotype was detected a few times. Given a much more abundant clone one base away, this may be a read error. The V gene is TRBV7-2, the J gene TRBJ1-2, with 10 positions matching TRBD1. The CDR3 loop spans 13 amino acids. Germline assignment: CDR1 SGHTA and CDR2 FQGNSA. V gave up 5 bases and J gave up 6 bases; unmatched junction bases: 3. In DNA form, the CDR3 reads TGTACCAGCAGCAGGGACAGGGGTCATGGCTACACCTTC. Protein: CTSSRDRGHGYTF.

This clonotype was seen a handful of times. This CDR3 is CASSLGRAPLGYTF. In nucleotides, the CDR3 is TGTGCCAGCAGTTTGGGCAGGGCTCCCCTTGGCTACACCTTC. This chain uses TRBV12-3 or TRBV12-4 with TRBJ1-2, with a possible D match to TRBD1 (5 bases). The CDR3 consists of 14 residues. Trimming shortened V by 3 bases and J by 7 bases, and 15 bases separated the two germline ends.

On this clonotype: Sequence at one end of the junction differs from germline and may be a read error. This sequence joins TRBV4-1 and TRBJ1-5, with D perhaps TRBD1 (6 bases). Germline assignment: CDR1 MGHRA and CDR2 YSYEKL. The CDR3 is made up of 16 amino acids. The CDR3 sequence is CASSQEPGDGNRPQHF. The DNA for the CDR3 is TGCGCCAGCAGCCAAGAACCAGGGGATGGCAATCGGCCCCAGCATTTT.

As concerns this clonotype: Its ends do not fully match the called genes, so a read error is possible. The chain combines TRBV29-1 with TRBJ2-6, with 9 bases lining up with TRBD1. Germline CDR1 is SQVTM and CDR2 is ANQGSEA. This CDR3 spans 18 amino acids. The CDR3 sequence: CSVDRWTGDLSGANVRTF. As DNA, the CDR3 is TGCAGCGTTGATAGGTGGACAGGGGACCTCTCTGGGGCCAACGTCCGGACTTTC.

This clonotype has ten or more counts. The chain links TRBV6-2 or TRBV6-3 to TRBJ2-1; D is possibly TRBD2 (5 bases). The CDR3 loop spans 15 amino acids. Trimming pared 2 bases from V and 10 bases from J, leaving 18 bases between. The germline CDR1 and CDR2 sequences are MNHEY and SVGEGT. In nucleotides, the CDR3 is TGTGCCAGCAGTTACGGCCTGAGGCTAGCCGGCGAGCAGTTCTTC. This translates into CASSYGLRLAGEQFF.

The chain has TRBV5-1 and TRBJ1-2; tentative D call: TRBD1 (5 bases). The length of the CDR3 is 15 residues. Germline loops: CDR1 SGHRS, CDR2 YFSETQ. Deletions cut 0 bases from V and 0 bases from J, with 9 bases between. CDR3 nucleotides: TGCGCCAGCAGCTTGGAGGCAGGGACTAACTATGGCTACACCTTC. Amino acids: CASSLEAGTNYGYTF. The whole variable domain, remainder taken from reference TRBV5-1 and TRBJ1-2, is KAGVTQTPRYLIKTRGQQVTLSCSPISGHRSVSWYQQTPGQGLQFLFEYFSETQRNKGNFPGRFSGRQFSNSRSEMNVSTLELGDSALYLCASSLEAGTNYGYTFGSGTRLTVV.

The rearrangement links TRBV7-3 to TRBJ2-7; the match to TRBD2 covers 8 bases. The ends lost 5 bases at V and 7 bases at J; junction bases unmatched: 7. This CDR3 spans 13 amino acids. CDR1 is SGHTA and CDR2 is FQGTGA in the germline V gene. The CDR3 region is CASSPGGVPEQYF. The DNA of the CDR3 is TGTGCCAGCAGCCCCGGGGGGGTACCTGAGCAGTACTTC.